Reported below is one T cell receptor (beta chain). These data come from a study of blood T cell repertoires in COVID-19. The data were produced by immunoSEQ multiplex PCR, yet TCRdb's version contains in-frame clones alone and is incomplete. The sample has 390,000 or so clones; roughly nine tenths are singletons. This CDR3 is built from 15 residues. CDR1 is SEHNR, CDR2 FQNEAQ, per germline (reference sequence). Trimming took 4 bases from V and 8 from J; bases not matched to a gene: 6. The V gene is TRBV7-9, the J gene TRBJ2-1; 12 bases align to TRBD2. The material sequenced was peripheral blood. This sequence originates from a woman between 25 and 40 years old with COVID-19, enrolled during active disease. The CDR3 DNA reads as TGTGCCAGCAGCTCGACTAGCGGGAGCTCCCATGAGCAGTTCTTC. Its protein product is CASSSTSGSSHEQFF.